This T cell receptor beta chain was retrieved from a study of T cells in women clearing cervical HPV infection. In the case of this clone: The DNA ends 3 residues before the CDR3 does, and the rest of the CDR3 is filled in from the germline J gene.

Clones were sequenced by immunoSEQ multiplex PCR, and TCRdb holds only the in-frame ones, with some missing. This table lists roughly 48,000 clones. V was trimmed by 3 bases and J by 6 bases, leaving 9 bases between them. The CDR3 covers 12 residues. Per the germline V gene, CDR1 is LNHDA and CDR2 is SQIVND (reference sequence). Sample: blood buffy coat. This chain connects TRBV19 to TRBJ2-7; TRBD1 might be the D (6 bases). The TCR sequence derives from a woman aged 18 to 69 with a cervical HPV16 infection that either progressed to CIN3+ or cleared (not recorded which). CDR3 protein: CASSMGRGEQYF. The part of the CDR3 DNA that was read is TGTGCCAGTAGTATGGGCAGGGGCGAG.